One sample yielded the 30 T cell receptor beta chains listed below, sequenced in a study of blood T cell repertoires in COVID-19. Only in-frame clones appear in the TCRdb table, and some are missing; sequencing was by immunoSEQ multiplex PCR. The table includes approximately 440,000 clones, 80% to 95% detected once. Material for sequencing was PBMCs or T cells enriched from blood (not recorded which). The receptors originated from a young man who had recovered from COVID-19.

The CDR3 coding sequence is TGTGCCAGCAGTTTACAGACAGGCAAGCAGTTCTTC. Residues: CASSLQTGKQFF. V and J are TRBV12-3 or TRBV12-4 and TRBJ2-1, with D perhaps TRBD1 (6 bases). The CDR3 has 12 residues. V was shortened by 2 bases and J by 11 bases, with 10 bases between the two germline ends.

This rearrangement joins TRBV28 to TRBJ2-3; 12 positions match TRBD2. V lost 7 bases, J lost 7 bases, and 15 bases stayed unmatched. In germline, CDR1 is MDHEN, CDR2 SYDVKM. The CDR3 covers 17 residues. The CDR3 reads CASTNAGLAGSRHTQYF. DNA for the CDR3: TGTGCCAGCACTAACGCAGGACTAGCGGGATCCCGCCATACGCAGTATTTT.

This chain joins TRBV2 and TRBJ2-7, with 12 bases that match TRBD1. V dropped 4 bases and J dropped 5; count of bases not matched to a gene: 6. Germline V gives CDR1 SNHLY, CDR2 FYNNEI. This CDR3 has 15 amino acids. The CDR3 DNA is TGTGCCAGCAGTGGGGACAGGGGGCGGGTGGACGAGCAGTACTTC. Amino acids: CASSGDRGRVDEQYF.

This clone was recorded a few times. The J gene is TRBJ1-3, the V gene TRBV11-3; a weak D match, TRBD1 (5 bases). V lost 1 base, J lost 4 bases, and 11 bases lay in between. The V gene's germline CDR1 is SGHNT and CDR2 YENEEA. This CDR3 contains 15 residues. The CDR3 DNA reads TGTGCCAGCAGCTTAGGCTTGGGGCTCGGAAACACCATATATTTT. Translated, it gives CASSLGLGLGNTIYF. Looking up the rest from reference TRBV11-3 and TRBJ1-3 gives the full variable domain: EAGVVQSPRYKIIEKKQPVAFWCNPISGHNTLYWYLQNLGQGPELLIRYENEEAVDDSQLPKDRFSAERLKGVDSTLKIQPAELGDSAVYLCASSLGLGLGNTIYFGEGSWLTVV.

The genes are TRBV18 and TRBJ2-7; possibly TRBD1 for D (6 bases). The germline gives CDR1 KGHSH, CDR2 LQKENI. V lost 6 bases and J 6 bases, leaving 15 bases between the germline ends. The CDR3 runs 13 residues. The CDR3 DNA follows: TGTGCCAGCTCCCTACAGGGATTCGGCGAGCAGTACTTC. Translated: CASSLQGFGEQYF.

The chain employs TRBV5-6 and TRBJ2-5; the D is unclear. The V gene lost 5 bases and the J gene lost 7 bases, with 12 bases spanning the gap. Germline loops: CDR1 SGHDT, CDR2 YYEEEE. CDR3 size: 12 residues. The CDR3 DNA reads TGTGCCAGCAGTCTTCCCCCGGGGACCCAGTACTTC. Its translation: CASSLPPGTQYF.

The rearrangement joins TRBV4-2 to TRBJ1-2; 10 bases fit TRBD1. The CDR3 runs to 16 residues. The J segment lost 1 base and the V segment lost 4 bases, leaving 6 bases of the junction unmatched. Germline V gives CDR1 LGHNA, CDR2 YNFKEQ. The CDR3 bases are TGTGCCAGCAGCCGTGGACAGGGGGACTATAACTATGGCTACACCTTC. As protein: CASSRGQGDYNYGYTF.

The CDR3 DNA reads as TGTGCCAGCCTGGCGTATCTCGGGGGCACCGGGGAGCTGTTTTTT. Its protein product is CASLAYLGGTGELFF. The V and J genes are TRBV2 and TRBJ2-2; perhaps TRBD2 as D (6 bases). Germline-derived CDR1 and CDR2 are SNHLY and FYNNEI. The CDR3 has 15 amino acids. Deletions cut 8 bases from V and 4 bases from J, with 17 bases between.

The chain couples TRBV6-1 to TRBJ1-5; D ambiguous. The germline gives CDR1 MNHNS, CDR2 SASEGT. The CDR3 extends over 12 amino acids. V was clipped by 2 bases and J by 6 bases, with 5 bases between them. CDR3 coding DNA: TGTGCCAGCAGTGAACCCCGTCAGCCCCAGCATTTT. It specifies CASSEPRQPQHF.

The CDR3 reads CASSGTGVGENTGELFF. CDR3 bases: TGTGCCAGCAGCGGGACAGGGGTCGGGGAGAACACCGGGGAGCTGTTTTTT. The J gene is TRBJ2-2, the V gene TRBV11-3; 10 bases are a match to TRBD1. The ends lost 5 bases at V and 1 base at J; junction bases unmatched: 7. CDR3 length equals 17 residues. The germline gives CDR1 SGHNT, CDR2 YENEEA. Drawing the rest from reference TRBV11-3 and TRBJ2-2, the complete variable domain is EAGVVQSPRYKIIEKKQPVAFWCNPISGHNTLYWYLQNLGQGPELLIRYENEEAVDDSQLPKDRFSAERLKGVDSTLKIQPAELGDSAVYLCASSGTGVGENTGELFFGEGSRLTVL.

The CDR3 reads CASSGLDSQAFF. The CDR3 DNA sequence: TGTGCCAGCAGTGGACTCGACAGTCAAGCTTTCTTT. V is TRBV25-1 and J is TRBJ1-1; D might be TRBD1 (5 bases). Trimming left V 4 bases short and J 9 bases short, with 12 bases between. Germline loops: CDR1 MGHDK, CDR2 SYGVNS. The CDR3 runs to 12 residues.

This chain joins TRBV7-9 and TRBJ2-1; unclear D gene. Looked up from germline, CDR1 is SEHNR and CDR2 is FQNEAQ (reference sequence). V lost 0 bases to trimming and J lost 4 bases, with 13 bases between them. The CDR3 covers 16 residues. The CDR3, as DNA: TGTGCCAGCAGCTTAGCGCAAGCGCTCCTTTACAATGAGCAGTTCTTC. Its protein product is CASSLAQALLYNEQFF.

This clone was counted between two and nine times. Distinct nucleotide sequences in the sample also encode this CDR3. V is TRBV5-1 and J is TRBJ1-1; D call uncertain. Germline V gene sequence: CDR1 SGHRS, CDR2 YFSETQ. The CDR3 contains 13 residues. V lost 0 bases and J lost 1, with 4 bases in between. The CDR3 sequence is CASSLGANTEAFF. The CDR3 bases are TGCGCCAGCAGCTTGGGGGCGAACACTGAAGCTTTCTTT. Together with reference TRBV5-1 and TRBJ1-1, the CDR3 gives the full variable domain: KAGVTQTPRYLIKTRGQQVTLSCSPISGHRSVSWYQQTPGQGLQFLFEYFSETQRNKGNFPGRFSGRQFSNSRSEMNVSTLELGDSALYLCASSLGANTEAFFGQGTRLTVV.

CDR3: CASSLRQYGTEAFF. In DNA form, the CDR3 reads TGTGCCAGCAGCTTACGACAGTACGGCACTGAAGCTTTCTTT. The chain is built from TRBV11-3 and TRBJ1-1; TRBD1 is a possible D gene (5 bases). Per the germline V gene, CDR1 is SGHNT and CDR2 is YENEEA. V was pared by 2 bases and J by 4 bases, with 11 bases between. CDR3 size: 14 residues.

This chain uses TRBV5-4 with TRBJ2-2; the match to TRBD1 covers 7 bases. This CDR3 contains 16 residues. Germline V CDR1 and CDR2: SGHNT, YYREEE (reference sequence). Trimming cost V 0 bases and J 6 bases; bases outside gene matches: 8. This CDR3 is CASSLEAGGIAGELFF. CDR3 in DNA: TGTGCCAGCAGCTTGGAGGCAGGGGGTATAGCCGGGGAGCTGTTTTTT. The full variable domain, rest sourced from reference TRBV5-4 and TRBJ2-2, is ETGVTQSPTHLIKTRGQQVTLRCSSQSGHNTVSWYQQALGQGPQFIFQYYREEENGRGNFPPRFSGLQFPNYSSELNVNALELDDSALYLCASSLEAGGIAGELFFGEGSRLTVL.

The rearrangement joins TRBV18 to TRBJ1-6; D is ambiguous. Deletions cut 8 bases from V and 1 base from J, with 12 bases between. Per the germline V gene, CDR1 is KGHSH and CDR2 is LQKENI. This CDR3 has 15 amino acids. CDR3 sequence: CASHRGESYNSPLHF. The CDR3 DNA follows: TGTGCCAGCCATCGGGGAGAGTCCTATAATTCACCCCTCCACTTT.

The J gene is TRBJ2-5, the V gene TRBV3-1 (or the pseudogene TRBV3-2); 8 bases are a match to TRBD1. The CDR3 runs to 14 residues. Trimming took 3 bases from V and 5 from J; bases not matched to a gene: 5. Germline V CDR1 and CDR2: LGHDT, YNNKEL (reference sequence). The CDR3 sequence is CASSQNDRGETQYF. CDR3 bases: TGTGCCAGCAGCCAGAATGACAGGGGTGAGACCCAGTACTTC.

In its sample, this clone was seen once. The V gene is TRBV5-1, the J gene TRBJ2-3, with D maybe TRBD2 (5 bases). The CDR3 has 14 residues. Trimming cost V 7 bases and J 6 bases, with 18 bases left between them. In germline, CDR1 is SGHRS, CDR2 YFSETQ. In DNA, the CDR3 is TGCGCCAGCCAGGTTGGGAGCGCGGGCGATACGCAGTATTTT. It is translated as CASQVGSAGDTQYF.

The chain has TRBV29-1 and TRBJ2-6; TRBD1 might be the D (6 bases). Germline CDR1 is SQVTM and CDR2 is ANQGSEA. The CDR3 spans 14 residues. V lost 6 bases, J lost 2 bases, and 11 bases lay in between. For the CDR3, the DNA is TGCAGCGTGGCTCAGGGGACTGGGGCCAACGTCCTGACTTTC. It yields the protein CSVAQGTGANVLTF.

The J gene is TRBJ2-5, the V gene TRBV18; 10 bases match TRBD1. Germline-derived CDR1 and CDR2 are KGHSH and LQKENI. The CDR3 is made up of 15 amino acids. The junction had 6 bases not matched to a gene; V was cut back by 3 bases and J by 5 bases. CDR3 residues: CASSPGQGSRETQYF. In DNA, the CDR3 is TGTGCCAGCTCACCGGGACAGGGGAGCAGGGAGACCCAGTACTTC.

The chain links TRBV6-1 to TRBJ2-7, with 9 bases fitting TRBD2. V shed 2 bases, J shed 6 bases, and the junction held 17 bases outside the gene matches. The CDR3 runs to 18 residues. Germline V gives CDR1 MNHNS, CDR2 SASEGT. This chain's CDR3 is CASSEYGGGAILNVEQYF. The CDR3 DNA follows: TGTGCCAGCAGTGAATATGGCGGGGGGGCCATCTTAAACGTCGAGCAGTACTTC.

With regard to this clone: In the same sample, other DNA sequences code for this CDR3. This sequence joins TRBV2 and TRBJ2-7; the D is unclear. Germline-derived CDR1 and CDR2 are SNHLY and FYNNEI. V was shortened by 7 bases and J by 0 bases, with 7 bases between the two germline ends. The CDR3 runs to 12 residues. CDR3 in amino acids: CASTAGSYEQYF. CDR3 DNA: TGTGCCAGCACCGCCGGCTCCTACGAGCAGTACTTC.

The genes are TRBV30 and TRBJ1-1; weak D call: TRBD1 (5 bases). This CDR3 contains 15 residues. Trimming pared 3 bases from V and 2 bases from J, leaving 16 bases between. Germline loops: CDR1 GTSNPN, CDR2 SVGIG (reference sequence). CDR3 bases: TGTGCCTGGAGAGAGGGGAGGGAAAGCAACACTGAAGCTTTCTTT. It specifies CAWREGRESNTEAFF. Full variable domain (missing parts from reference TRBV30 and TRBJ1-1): SQTIHQWPATLVQPVGSPLSLECTVEGTSNPNLYWYRQAAGRGLQLLFYSVGIGQISSEVPQNLSASRPQDRQFILSSKKLLLSDSGFYLCAWREGRESNTEAFFGQGTRLTVV.

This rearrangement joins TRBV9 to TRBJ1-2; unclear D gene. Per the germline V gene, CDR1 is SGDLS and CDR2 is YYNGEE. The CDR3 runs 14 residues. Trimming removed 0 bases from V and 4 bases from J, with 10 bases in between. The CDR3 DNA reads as TGTGCCAGCAGCGTAGACGGGTATGGCTATGGCTACACCTTC. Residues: CASSVDGYGYGYTF.

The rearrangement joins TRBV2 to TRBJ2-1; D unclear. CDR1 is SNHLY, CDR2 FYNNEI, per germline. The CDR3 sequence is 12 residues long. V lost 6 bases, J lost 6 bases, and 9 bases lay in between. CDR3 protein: CASRADTNEQFF. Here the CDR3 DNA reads TGTGCCAGCAGGGCCGACACCAATGAGCAGTTCTTC. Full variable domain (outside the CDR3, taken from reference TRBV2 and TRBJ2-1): EPEVTQTPSHQVTQMGQEVILRCVPISNHLYFYWYRQILGQKVEFLVSFYNNEISEKSEIFDDQFSVERPDGSNFTLKIRSTKLEDSAMYFCASRADTNEQFFGPGTRLTVL.

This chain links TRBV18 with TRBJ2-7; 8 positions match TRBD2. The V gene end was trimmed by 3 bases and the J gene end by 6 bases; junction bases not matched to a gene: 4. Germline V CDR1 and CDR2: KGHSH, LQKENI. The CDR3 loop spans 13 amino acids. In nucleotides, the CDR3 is TGTGCCAGCTCACCCAGCGGGAGCCCCGAGCAGTACTTC. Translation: CASSPSGSPEQYF.

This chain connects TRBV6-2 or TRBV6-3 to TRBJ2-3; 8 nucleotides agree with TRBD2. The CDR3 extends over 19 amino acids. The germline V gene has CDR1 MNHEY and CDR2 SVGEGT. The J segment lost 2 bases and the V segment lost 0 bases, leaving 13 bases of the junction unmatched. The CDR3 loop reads CASSYSIASGPAVTDTQYF. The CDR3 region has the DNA TGTGCCAGCAGTTACTCGATCGCTAGCGGGCCCGCCGTCACAGATACGCAGTATTTT.

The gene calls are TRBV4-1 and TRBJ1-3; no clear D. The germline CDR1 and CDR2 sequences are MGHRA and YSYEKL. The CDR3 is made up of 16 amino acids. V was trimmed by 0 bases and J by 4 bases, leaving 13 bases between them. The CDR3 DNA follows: TGCGCCAGCAGCCAAGAAGGTCGGGGAAACGGAAACACCATATATTTT. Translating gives CASSQEGRGNGNTIYF.

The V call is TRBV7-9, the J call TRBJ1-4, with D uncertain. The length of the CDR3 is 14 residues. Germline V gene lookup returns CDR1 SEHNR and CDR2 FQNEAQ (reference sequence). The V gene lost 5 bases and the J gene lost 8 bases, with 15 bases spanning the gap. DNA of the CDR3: TGTGCCAGCAGCCCCCGAACTGGGAGGGAAAAACTGTTTTTT. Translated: CASSPRTGREKLFF.

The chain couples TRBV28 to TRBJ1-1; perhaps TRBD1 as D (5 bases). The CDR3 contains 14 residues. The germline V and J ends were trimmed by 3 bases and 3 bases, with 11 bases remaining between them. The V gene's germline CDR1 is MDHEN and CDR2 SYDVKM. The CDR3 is CASSLATDYTEAFF. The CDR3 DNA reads TGTGCCAGCAGTTTGGCGACAGACTACACTGAAGCTTTCTTT.